Listed below are T cell receptor beta chains from one sample, sequenced in a study of OX40 agonist ivuxolimab in advanced cancers. Here immunoSEQ multiplex PCR was the method, and the copy in TCRdb shows in-frame clones only, minus some. Among approximately 70,000 clones listed, almost 85% were seen once. The sequencing here drew on CD4+ or CD8+ T cells sorted from blood, taken in a trial of the OX40 agonist ivuxolimab. These receptors all stem from an adult with an advanced solid tumor such as melanoma, head and neck, liver or kidney cancer. Both conserved end residues are part of each CDR3. The order of the fields is J gene, D gene, clone size, V gene, CDR3 DNA, CDR3 protein. The D gene is left open where the match is weak. Some rows have no size entry. The others give once, few or many, or a class for an expanded clone.

>TRBJ2-2|TRBD1|NA|TRBV5-4
TGTGCCAGCAGCTTGGGGGGACAGAGGTCCGCCGGGGAGCTGTTTTTT
CASSLGGQRSAGELFF
>TRBJ2-5|TRBD1|NA|TRBV5-1
TGCGCCAGAGCTTCAACAGGGGCGCGGCTGGAGACCCAGTACTTC
CARASTGARLETQYF
>TRBJ2-1|TRBD2|NA|TRBV9
TGTGCCAGCAGCGACTCCAGACTAGCGGGGGAATACAATGAGCAGTTCTTC
CASSDSRLAGEYNEQFF
>TRBJ1-2|NA|NA|TRBV2
TGTGCCAGAAAGCAGGGGAATGGTGGCTACACCTTC
CARKQGNGGYTF
>TRBJ2-7|NA|NA|TRBV29-1
TGCAGCGTTGACTTGGGAGAGCGCGAGCAGTACTTC
CSVDLGEREQYF
>TRBJ1-1|NA|NA|TRBV28
TGTGCCAGCAGTCCCCTCGGCAGAGTAAACACTGAAGCTTTCTTT
CASSPLGRVNTEAFF
>TRBJ2-7|NA|few|TRBV7-4
TGTGCCAGCAGCACAATCCGGGACTCCTCCTACGAGCAGTACTTC
CASSTIRDSSYEQYF
>TRBJ2-7|NA|NA|TRBV6-6
TGTGCCAGCAGTTACTCGTGGGGGTCCGGACCCTACGAGCAGTACTTC
CASSYSWGSGPYEQYF
>TRBJ1-2|NA|NA|TRBV28
TGTGCCAGCAGTTTAGTAGGTGCGAACTATGGCTACACCTTC
CASSLVGANYGYTF
>TRBJ1-5|NA|NA|TRBV6-5
TGTGCCAGCAGCTTAGACAGGAGAAACCATCAGCCCCAGCATTTT
CASSLDRRNHQPQHF
>TRBJ2-2|TRBD1|NA|TRBV29-1
TGCAGCGGGACCGGGACAGGGGCCACCGGGGAGCTGTTTTTT
CSGTGTGATGELFF
>TRBJ2-5|TRBD2|NA|TRBV7-9
TGTGCCAGCAGCAAGCGGGGGGGCGCTGGCGAGACCCAGTACTTC
CASSKRGGAGETQYF
>TRBJ1-4|NA|NA|TRBV27
TGTGCCAGCAGTTTAACGGCGGGATTAAAAAATGAAAAACTGTTTTTT
CASSLTAGLKNEKLFF
>TRBJ1-4|NA|NA|TRBV30
TGTGCCTGGAGCCCCGTGCACTTAACTAATGAAAAACTGTTTTTT
CAWSPVHLTNEKLFF
>TRBJ2-7|TRBD2|NA|TRBV27
TGTGCCAGCAGTTTAAATGCGGGAGGCCCAGGGTACTACGAGCAGTACTTC
CASSLNAGGPGYYEQYF
>TRBJ1-5|NA|NA|TRBV6-5
TGTGCCAGCTCCGTGGGGGGAAAGGGCAATCAGCCCCAGCATTTT
CASSVGGKGNQPQHF
>TRBJ2-4|NA|NA|TRBV19
TGTGCCAGTAATCCCAAGGGGACCCCGTGGGACATTCAGTACTTC
CASNPKGTPWDIQYF
>TRBJ2-3|TRBD2|NA|TRBV10-3
TGTGCCATCAGTGAGGGAAAGCGGGGGGGACGCACAGATACGCAGTATTTT
CAISEGKRGGRTDTQYF
>TRBJ1-1|NA|NA|TRBV6-5
TGTGCCAGCAGTCCTGGGGTGAACCGGATAACTTTCTTT
CASSPGVNRITFF
>TRBJ2-2|TRBD2|NA|TRBV9
TGTGCCAGCAGTTGGGCCGGGGGGGTCGGCGGGGAGCTGTTTTTT
CASSWAGGVGGELFF
>TRBJ2-5|TRBD2|few|TRBV11-2
TGTGCCAGCAGCCACCTCGGGGGGGGTGGAGAGACCCAGTACTTC
CASSHLGGGGETQYF